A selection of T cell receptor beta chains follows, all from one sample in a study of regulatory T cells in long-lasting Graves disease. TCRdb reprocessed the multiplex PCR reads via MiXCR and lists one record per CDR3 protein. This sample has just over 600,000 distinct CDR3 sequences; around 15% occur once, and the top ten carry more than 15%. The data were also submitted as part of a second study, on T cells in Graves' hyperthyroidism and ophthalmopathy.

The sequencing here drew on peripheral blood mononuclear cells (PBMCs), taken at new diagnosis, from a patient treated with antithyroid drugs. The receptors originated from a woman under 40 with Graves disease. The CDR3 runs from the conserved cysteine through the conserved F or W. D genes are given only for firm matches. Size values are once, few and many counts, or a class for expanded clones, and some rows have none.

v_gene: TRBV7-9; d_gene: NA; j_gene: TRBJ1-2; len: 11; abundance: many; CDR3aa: CASSHTGGYTF; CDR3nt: TGTGCCAGCAGCCATACGGGCGGCTACACCTTC
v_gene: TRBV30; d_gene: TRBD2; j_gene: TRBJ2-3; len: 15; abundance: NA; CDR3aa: CAWSGASGLADTQYF; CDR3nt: TGTGCCTGGAGTGGTGCTAGCGGGTTAGCAGATACGCAGTATTTT
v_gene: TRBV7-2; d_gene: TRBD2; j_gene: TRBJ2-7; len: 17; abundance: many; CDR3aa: CASSQGPTSGATYEQYF; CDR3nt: TGTGCCAGCAGCCAAGGCCCTACTAGCGGGGCTACCTACGAGCAGTACTTC
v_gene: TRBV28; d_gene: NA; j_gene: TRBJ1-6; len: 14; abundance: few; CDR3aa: CASSLVVRNSPLHF; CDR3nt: TGTGCCAGCAGTTTAGTTGTCCGAAATTCACCCCTCCACTTT
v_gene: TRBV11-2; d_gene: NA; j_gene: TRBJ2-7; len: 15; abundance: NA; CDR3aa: CASSLLSGQTYEQYF; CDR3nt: TGTGCCAGCAGCTTACTATCCGGACAGACCTACGAGCAGTACTTC
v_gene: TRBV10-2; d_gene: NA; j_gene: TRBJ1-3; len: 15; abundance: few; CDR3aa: CASRGVRGSGNTIYF; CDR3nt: TGCGCCTCGCGCGGTGTAAGGGGGTCAGGAAACACCATATATTTT
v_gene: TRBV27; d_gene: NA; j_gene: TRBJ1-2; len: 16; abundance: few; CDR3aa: CASSPGTAPASGGYTF; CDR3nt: TGTGCCAGCAGTCCCGGGACCGCACCTGCCTCGGGCGGCTACACCTTC
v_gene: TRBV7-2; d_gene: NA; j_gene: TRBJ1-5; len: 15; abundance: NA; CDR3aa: CASSPTIEDGQPQHF; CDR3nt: TGTGCCAGCAGCCCTACGATAGAGGATGGTCAGCCCCAGCATTTT
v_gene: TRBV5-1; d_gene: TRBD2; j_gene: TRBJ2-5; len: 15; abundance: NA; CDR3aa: CASRGGLVGGETQYF; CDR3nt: TGCGCCAGCCGTGGCGGACTAGTGGGCGGAGAGACCCAGTACTTC
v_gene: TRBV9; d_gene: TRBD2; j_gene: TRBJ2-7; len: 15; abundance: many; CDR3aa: CASSARLAGVDEQYF; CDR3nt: TGTGCCAGCAGCGCGCGACTAGCGGGAGTGGACGAGCAGTACTTC
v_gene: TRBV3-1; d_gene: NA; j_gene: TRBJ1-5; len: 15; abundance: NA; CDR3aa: CASSQFAMGNQPQHF; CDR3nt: TGTGCCAGCAGCCAGTTCGCGATGGGCAATCAGCCCCAGCATTTT
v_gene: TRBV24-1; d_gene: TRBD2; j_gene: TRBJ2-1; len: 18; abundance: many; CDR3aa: CATSDPGLAGVSYNEQFF; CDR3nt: TGTGCCACCAGTGACCCGGGACTAGCGGGAGTATCCTACAATGAGCAGTTCTTC